A selection of T cell receptor beta chains follows, all from one sample in a study of T cells after somatic rescue of genetic block. Sequencing was performed with immunoSEQ multiplex PCR; in TCRdb, only in-frame clones are kept and a portion is missing. The profile shows more than 70,000 clones, 85% to 90% of them singletons. The specimen sequenced was peripheral blood mononuclear cells (PBMCs). These receptors came from a woman in her late teens or twenties. CDR3s include the opening cysteine and the closing phenylalanine or tryptophan. Fields, in order: J gene, clone size, V gene, D gene, CDR3 protein, CDR3 DNA. D genes are given only for firm matches. Expanded clones are given a class, and other clones once, few, many or no size at all.

TRBJ1-2	once	TRBV20-1	-	CSANRNGYTF	TGCAGTGCTAACAGGAATGGCTACACCTTC
TRBJ1-3	-	TRBV11-3	-	CASSLGAGNTIYF	TGTGCCAGCAGCTTAGGTGCAGGCAACACCATATATTTT
TRBJ2-6	once	TRBV5-1	-	CASSLAPGSGANVLTF	TGCGCCAGCAGCTTGGCCCCCGGGTCTGGGGCCAACGTCCTGACTTTC
TRBJ1-1	-	TRBV2	-	CASSVGGGTEAFF	TGTGCCAGCAGTGTTGGGGGGGGCACTGAAGCTTTCTTT
TRBJ1-3	-	TRBV7-6	TRBD1	CASSLRQGASGNTIYF	TGTGCCAGCAGCTTACGACAGGGCGCCTCTGGAAACACCATATATTTT
TRBJ2-2	-	TRBV28	TRBD1	CASKGTGGRPRGEGELFF	TGTGCCAGCAAAGGGACAGGGGGAAGGCCACGGGGCGAAGGGGAGCTGTTTTTT
TRBJ2-1	once	TRBV27	TRBD2	CASSISGSSYNEQFF	TGTGCCAGCAGTATTAGCGGGAGCTCCTACAATGAGCAGTTCTTC
TRBJ2-2	-	TRBV5-1	TRBD1	CASSLAQGASGELFF	TGCGCCAGCAGCTTGGCGCAGGGGGCTTCCGGGGAGCTGTTTTTT
TRBJ2-7	-	TRBV5-1	TRBD2	CASSPERGRWGEQYF	TGCGCCAGCAGCCCCGAGCGGGGGCGTTGGGGCGAGCAGTACTTC
TRBJ2-3	-	TRBV5-6	-	CASSLISTDTQYF	TGTGCCAGCAGCTTGATTAGCACAGATACGCAGTATTTT
TRBJ1-5	-	TRBV27	TRBD1	CATDPAVYDRDRDGNQPQHF	TGTGCCACGGATCCAGCAGTTTATGACCGGGACAGGGACGGCAATCAGCCCCAGCATTTT
TRBJ2-7	-	TRBV5-1	-	CASRRDGTYEQYF	TGCGCCAGCAGAAGGGACGGGACCTACGAGCAGTACTTC
TRBJ2-1	-	TRBV10-3	-	CAISESGIYNEQFF	TGTGCCATCAGTGAGTCTGGTATATACAATGAGCAGTTCTTC
TRBJ1-1	once	TRBV7-9	-	CASNLDPDEAFF	TGTGCCAGCAACTTAGATCCGGACGAAGCTTTCTTT
TRBJ2-6	-	TRBV5-6	-	CASSSGQSILAGANVLTF	TGTGCCAGCAGCTCGGGCCAGTCAATCTTGGCGGGGGCCAACGTCCTGACTTTC
TRBJ2-5	few	TRBV2	-	CASSEVQETQYF	TGTGCCAGCAGTGAGGTACAAGAGACCCAGTACTTC
TRBJ1-1	-	TRBV27	-	CASSLWGAGRSNTEAFF	TGTGCCAGCAGTTTATGGGGGGCAGGTCGATCGAACACTGAAGCTTTCTTT
TRBJ1-1	-	TRBV2	-	CARGGDWTEAFF	TGTGCCAGAGGGGGGGATTGGACTGAAGCTTTCTTT
TRBJ2-3	-	TRBV5-1	TRBD2	CASSLGLAGGTQYF	TGCGCCAGCAGCTTAGGACTAGCGGGCGGTACGCAGTATTTT
TRBJ2-3	-	TRBV9	-	CASSGSWGGTDTQYF	TGTGCCAGCAGCGGTAGCTGGGGCGGTACAGATACGCAGTATTTT